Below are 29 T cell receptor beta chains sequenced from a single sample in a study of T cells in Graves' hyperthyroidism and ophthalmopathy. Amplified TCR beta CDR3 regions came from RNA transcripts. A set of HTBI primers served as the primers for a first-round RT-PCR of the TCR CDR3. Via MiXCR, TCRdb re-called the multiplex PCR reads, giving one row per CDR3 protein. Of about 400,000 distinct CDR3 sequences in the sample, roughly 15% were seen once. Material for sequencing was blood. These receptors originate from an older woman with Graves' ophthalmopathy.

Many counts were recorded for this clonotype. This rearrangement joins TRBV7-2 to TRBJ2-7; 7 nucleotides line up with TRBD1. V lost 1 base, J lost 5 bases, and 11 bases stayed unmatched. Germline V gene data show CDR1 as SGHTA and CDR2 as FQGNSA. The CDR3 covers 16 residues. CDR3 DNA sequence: TGTGCCAGCAGCTTAGTTCCCGAGACAGGGAACAACGAGCAGTACTTC. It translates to CASSLVPETGNNEQYF.

Here the CDR3 reads CASRLAGLSPDTQYF. The DNA for the CDR3 is TGTGCCAGCAGGCTAGCGGGATTGAGTCCAGATACGCAGTATTTT. V usage is TRBV2 and J usage is TRBJ2-3; 9 bases align to TRBD2. The CDR3 length is 15 residues. V lost 6 bases and J lost 4; bases outside the gene matches: 8. CDR1 is SNHLY and CDR2 is FYNNEI in the germline V gene. The full variable domain, in which reference TRBV2 and TRBJ2-3 provide the parts outside the CDR3, is EPEVTQTPSHQVTQMGQEVILRCVPISNHLYFYWYRQILGQKVEFLVSFYNNEISEKSEIFDDQFSVERPDGSNFTLKIRSTKLEDSAMYFCASRLAGLSPDTQYFGPGTRLTVL.

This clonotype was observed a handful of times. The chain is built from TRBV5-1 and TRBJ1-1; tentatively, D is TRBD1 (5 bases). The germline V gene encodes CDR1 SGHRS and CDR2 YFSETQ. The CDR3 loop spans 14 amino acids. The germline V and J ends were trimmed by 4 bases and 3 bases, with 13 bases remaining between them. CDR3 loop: CASSKGLRDTEAFF. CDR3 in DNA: TGCGCCAGCAGCAAGGGACTCAGGGACACTGAAGCTTTCTTT. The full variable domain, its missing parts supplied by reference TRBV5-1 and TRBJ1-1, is KAGVTQTPRYLIKTRGQQVTLSCSPISGHRSVSWYQQTPGQGLQFLFEYFSETQRNKGNFPGRFSGRQFSNSRSEMNVSTLELGDSALYLCASSKGLRDTEAFFGQGTRLTVV.

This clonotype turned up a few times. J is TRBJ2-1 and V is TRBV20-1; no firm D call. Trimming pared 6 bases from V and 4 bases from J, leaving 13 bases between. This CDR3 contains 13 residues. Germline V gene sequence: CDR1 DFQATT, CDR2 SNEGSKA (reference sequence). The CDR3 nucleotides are TGCAGTGCCCCCCCGACGGTTTACAATGAGCAGTTCTTC. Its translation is CSAPPTVYNEQFF.

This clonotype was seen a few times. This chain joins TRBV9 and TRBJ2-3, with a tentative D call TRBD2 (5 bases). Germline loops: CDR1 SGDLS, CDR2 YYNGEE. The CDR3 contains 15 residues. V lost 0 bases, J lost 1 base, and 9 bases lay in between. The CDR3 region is CASSVGLARTDTQYF. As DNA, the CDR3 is TGTGCCAGCAGCGTAGGCCTAGCCCGCACAGATACGCAGTATTTT.

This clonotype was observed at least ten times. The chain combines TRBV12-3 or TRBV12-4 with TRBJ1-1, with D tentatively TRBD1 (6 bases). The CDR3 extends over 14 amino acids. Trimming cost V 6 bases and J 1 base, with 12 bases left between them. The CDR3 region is CASRNPDRNTEAFF. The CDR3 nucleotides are TGTGCCAGCAGAAACCCGGACAGGAACACTGAAGCTTTCTTT.

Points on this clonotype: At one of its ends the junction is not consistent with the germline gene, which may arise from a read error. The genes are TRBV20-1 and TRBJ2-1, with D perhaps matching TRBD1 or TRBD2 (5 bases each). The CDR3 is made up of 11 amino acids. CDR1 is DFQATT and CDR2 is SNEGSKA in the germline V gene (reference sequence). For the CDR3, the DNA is TGCAGTGCTAGAGATAGGGGAGCGCAGCTCTTC. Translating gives CSARDRGAQLF.

The CDR3 loop reads CASSQLTVEQFF. For the CDR3, the DNA is TGTGCCAGCAGCCAACTGACGGTAGAGCAGTTCTTC. This sequence joins TRBV14 and TRBJ2-1; D call uncertain. V lost 2 bases and J 10 bases, leaving 9 bases between the germline ends. The CDR3 spans 12 residues. Looked up from germline, CDR1 is SGHDN and CDR2 is FVKESK.

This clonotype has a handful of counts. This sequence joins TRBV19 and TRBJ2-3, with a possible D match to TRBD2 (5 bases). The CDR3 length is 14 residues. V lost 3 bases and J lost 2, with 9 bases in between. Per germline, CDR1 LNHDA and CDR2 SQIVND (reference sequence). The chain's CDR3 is CASSMSGSTDTQYF. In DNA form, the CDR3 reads TGTGCCAGTAGTATGAGCGGCTCCACAGATACGCAGTATTTT.

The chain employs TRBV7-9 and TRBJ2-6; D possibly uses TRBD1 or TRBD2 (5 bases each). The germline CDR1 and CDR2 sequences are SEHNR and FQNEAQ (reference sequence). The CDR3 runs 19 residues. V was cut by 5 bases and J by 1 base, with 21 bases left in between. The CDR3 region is CASSRRPPLGVSGANVLTF. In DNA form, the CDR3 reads TGTGCCAGCAGCCGCCGGCCGCCTCTGGGGGTTTCTGGGGCCAACGTCCTGACTTTC.

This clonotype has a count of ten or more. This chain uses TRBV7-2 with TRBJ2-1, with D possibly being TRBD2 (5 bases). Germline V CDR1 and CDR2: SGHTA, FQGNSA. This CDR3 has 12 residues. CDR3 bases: TGTGCTACCCGACTATTACTCAATGAGCAGTTCTTC. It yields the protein CATRLLLNEQFF.

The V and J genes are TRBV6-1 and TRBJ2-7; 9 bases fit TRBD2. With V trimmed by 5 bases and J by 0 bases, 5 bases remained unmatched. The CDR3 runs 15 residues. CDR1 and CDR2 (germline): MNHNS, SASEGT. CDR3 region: CASSFEREVSYEQYF. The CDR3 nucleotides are TGTGCCAGCAGTTTTGAGCGGGAGGTCTCCTACGAGCAGTACTTC.

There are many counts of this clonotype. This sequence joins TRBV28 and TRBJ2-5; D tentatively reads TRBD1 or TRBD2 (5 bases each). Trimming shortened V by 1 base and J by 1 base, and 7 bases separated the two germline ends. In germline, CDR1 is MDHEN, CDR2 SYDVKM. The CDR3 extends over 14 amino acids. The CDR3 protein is CASSLLGTQETQYF. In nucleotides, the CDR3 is TGTGCCAGCAGTTTATTAGGGACCCAAGAGACCCAGTACTTC.

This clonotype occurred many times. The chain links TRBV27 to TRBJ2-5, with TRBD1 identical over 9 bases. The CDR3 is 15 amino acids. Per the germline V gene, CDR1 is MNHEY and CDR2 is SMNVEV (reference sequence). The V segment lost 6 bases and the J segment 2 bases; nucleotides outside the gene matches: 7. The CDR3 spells CASRTGGYPQETQYF. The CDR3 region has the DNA TGTGCCAGCAGGACAGGGGGTTATCCGCAAGAGACCCAGTACTTC.

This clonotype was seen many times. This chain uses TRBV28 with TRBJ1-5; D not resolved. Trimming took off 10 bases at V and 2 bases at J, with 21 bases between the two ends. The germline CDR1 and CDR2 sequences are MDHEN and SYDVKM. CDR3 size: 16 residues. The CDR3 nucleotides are TGTGCCACCATTTCCCAAACTGGTTATGGCAATCAGCCCCAGCATTTT. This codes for CATISQTGYGNQPQHF.

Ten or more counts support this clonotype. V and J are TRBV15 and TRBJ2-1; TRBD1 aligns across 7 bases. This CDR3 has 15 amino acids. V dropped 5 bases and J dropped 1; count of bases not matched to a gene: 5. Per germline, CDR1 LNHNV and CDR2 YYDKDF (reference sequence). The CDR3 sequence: CATSYRQGSYNEQFF. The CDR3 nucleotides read TGTGCCACCAGCTATCGACAGGGTTCCTACAATGAGCAGTTCTTC.

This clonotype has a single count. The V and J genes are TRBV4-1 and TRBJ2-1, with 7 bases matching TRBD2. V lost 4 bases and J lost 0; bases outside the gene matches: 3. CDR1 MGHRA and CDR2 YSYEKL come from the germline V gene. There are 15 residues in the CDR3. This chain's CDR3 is CASSPGTISYNEQFF. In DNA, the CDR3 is TGCGCCAGCAGCCCCGGGACTATCTCCTACAATGAGCAGTTCTTC.

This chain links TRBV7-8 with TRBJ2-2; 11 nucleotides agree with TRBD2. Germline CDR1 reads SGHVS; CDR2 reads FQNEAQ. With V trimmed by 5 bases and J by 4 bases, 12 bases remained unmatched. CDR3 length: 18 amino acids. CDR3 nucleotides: TGTGCCAGCAGCACCCCACTTAGCGGGAGGGGAGTCACCGGGGAGCTGTTTTTT. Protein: CASSTPLSGRGVTGELFF.

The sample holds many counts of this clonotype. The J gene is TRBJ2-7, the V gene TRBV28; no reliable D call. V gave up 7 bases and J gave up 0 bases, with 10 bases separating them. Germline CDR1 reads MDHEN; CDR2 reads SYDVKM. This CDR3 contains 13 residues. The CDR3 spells CASTVSSSYEQYF. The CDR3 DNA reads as TGTGCCAGCACCGTCTCAAGCTCCTACGAGCAGTACTTC.

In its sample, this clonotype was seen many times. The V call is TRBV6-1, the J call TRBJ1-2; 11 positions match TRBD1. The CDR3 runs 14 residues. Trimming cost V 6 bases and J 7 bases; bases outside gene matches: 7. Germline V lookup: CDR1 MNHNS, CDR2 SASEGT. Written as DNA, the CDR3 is TGTGCCAGCAGAGAGGGGGGACAGGGGGTTGGCTACACCTTC. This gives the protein CASREGGQGVGYTF.

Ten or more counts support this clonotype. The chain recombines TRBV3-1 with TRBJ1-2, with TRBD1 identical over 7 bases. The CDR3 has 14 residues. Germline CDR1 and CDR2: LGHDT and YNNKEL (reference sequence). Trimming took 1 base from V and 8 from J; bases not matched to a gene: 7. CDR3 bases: TGTGCCAGCAGCCAAGCGACAGGGCCCAAGGGCTACACCTTC. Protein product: CASSQATGPKGYTF.

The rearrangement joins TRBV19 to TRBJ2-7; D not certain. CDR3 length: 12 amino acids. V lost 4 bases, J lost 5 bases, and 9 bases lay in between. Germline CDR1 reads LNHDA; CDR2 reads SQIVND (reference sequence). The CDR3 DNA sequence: TGTGCCAGTAGTACCAGAAAGGACGAGCAGTACTTC. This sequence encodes CASSTRKDEQYF.

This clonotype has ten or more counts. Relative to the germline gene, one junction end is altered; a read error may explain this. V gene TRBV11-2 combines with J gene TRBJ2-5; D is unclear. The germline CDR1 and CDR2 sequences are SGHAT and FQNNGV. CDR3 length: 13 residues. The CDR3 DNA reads TGTGCCAGCAGCCTAGAGATACGGGAGACCCAGTACTTC. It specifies CASSLEIRETQYF.

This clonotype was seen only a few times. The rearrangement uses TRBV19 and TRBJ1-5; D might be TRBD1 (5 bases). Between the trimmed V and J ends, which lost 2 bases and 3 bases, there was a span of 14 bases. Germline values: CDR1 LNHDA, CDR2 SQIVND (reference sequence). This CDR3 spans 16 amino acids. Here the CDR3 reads CASSIQGGHHNQPQHF. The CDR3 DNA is TGTGCCAGTAGTATACAGGGTGGGCACCACAATCAGCCCCAGCATTTT.

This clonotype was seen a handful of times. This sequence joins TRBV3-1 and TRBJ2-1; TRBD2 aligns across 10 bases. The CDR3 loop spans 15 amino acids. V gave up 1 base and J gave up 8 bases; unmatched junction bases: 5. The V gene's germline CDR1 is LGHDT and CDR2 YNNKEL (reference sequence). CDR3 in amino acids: CASSQVAGGRDEQFF. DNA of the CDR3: TGTGCCAGCAGCCAAGTAGCGGGAGGAAGGGATGAGCAGTTCTTC.

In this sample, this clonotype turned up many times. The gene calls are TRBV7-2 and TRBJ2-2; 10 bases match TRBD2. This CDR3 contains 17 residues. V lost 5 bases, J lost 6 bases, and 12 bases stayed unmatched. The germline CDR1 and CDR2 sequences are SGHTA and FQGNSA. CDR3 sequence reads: CASSKRPGLAYPGELFF. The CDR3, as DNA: TGTGCCAGCAGCAAGCGCCCGGGACTAGCGTACCCCGGGGAGCTGTTTTTT. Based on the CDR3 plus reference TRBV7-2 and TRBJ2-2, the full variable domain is GAGVSQSPSNKVTEKGKDVELRCDPISGHTALYWYRQSLGQGLEFLIYFQGNSAPDKSGLPSDRFSAERTGGSVSTLTIQRTQQEDSAVYLCASSKRPGLAYPGELFFGEGSRLTVL.

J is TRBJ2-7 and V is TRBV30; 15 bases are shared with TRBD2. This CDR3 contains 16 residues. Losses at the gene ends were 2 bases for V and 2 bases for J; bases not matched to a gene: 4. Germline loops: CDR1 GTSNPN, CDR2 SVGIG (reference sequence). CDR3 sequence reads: CAWSLGLAGGPYEQYF. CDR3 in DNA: TGTGCCTGGAGTCTCGGACTAGCGGGAGGGCCCTACGAGCAGTACTTC.

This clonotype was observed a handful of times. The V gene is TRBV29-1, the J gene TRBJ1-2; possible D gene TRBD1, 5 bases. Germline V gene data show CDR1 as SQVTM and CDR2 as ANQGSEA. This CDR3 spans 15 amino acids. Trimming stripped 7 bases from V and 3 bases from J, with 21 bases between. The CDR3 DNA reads TGCAGCGATACGGGGGGGGGGGGGACGGACTATGGCTACACCTTC. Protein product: CSDTGGGGTDYGYTF.

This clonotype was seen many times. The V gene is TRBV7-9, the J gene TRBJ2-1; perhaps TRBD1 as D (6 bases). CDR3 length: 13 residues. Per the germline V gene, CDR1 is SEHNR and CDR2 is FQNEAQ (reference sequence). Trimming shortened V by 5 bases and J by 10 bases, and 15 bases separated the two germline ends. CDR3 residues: CASSQYRDEEQFF. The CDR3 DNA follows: TGTGCCAGCAGCCAGTACAGGGACGAGGAGCAGTTCTTC. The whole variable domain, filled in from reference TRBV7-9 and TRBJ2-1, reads DTGVSQNPRHKITKRGQNVTFRCDPISEHNRLYWYRQTLGQGPEFLTYFQNEAQLEKSRLLSDRFSAERPKGSFSTLEIQRTEQGDSAMYLCASSQYRDEEQFFGPGTRLTVL.